This paragraph covers one T cell receptor (beta chain) sequence. This clonotype has more than one count but fewer than ten. Its cognate antigen has yet to be identified. No per-base quality is available; no much larger clone lies one base away. PBMCs were isolated by Ficoll-Paque density gradient centrifugation. Sequenced using an Illumina NovaSeq 6000. TCRalpha and TCRbeta cDNA libraries were built by 5'RACE with constant-segment primers, adding sample barcodes and unique molecular identifiers. RNA was extracted from every sample with Trizol reagent. Libraries were amplified in two PCR steps, with a second sample barcode and Illumina TruSeq adapters added in the second step. Libraries were sequenced on an Illumina NovaSeq with 2 x 150 bp paired-end reads. In the original analysis: Demultiplexing of reads and collapsing into UMI-guided consensus sequences were performed with migec v1.2.7. With mixcr v2.1.11, UMI consensuses were aligned to TRA and TRB V and J templates and assembled into clonotypes. A clonotype was counted as expanded or contracted only if both edgeR and NoisET called the change significant, with noise models trained on biological replicates. For edgeR calls, a false discovery rate-adjusted p below 0.01 and a log2 fold-change threshold of 1 were applied. PCA with hierarchical clustering of max-normalized trajectories of the 1000 most abundant clonotypes was used as exploratory dynamics analysis. Separately sequenced CD4+ and CD8+ repertoires were used to assign the CD4 or CD8 phenotype of responding clones. TCRdb applied fastp at Q25 and MiXCR to the public reads, then kept only in-frame beta chains. Rows are unified per CDR3 protein, each entry keeping the most common DNA and genes. The V and J calls and clone size are TCRdb's, not the authors'. This sample gives roughly 100,000 distinct CDR3 sequences in total; roughly 12% of them show up just once. 27% of the sample goes to the ten largest clones.

The CDR3 has 15 amino acids, counting the end cysteine and phenylalanine. The CDR3 DNA has 45 bases and is translated from base 1. Taken from the germline V gene, the CDR1 and CDR2 loops are LGHNA and YSLEER. V and J are truncated by 0 bases and 0 bases respectively, leaving an intervening sequence of 9 bases. This sample was included in a study of T-cell memory formation after mild COVID-19 (dated by TCRdb to the early 2020s). In the study overall: TCR sequence clusters from the two donors were largely donor specific. In a couple of donors, T-cell clones that expanded and contracted after mild COVID-19 were followed by sequencing TCRalpha and TCRbeta repertoires longitudinally. The cohort was made up of two young adult volunteers, one female and one male, who were previously healthy.

Study-wide conclusions, independent of this receptor: SARS-CoV-2 specificity of the second-wave clones peaking on day 37 was not confirmed. Only a couple of mild cases were covered by the study, and larger cohorts that include severe cases with pre-infection samples were considered necessary. Contracting CD4+ clones appeared mostly in the CM and EM memory subsets, whereas CD8+ clones were enriched in EMRA. Clones contracting from day 15 to 85 had balanced CD4/CD8 phenotypes, while a second wave expanding from day 15 to 37 was biased towards CD4+. The detection of some responding clones in pre-infection memory suggests that pre-existing cross-reactive memory T cells joined the SARS-CoV-2 response.

The TCR comes from an adult woman who had mild COVID-19 (a few samples of this study predate the infection). The sample titles of this study are shuffled in the database, so cell type and time point are left out; the donor was told from shared clones. Sequencing used PBMCs or a T cell subset sorted from them (not recorded which). The chain uses TRBV4-3 and TRBJ2-7, with TRBD2 perhaps the D gene, on 5 matching bases. The CDR3 region has the sequence CASSQEKDFSYEQYF. The bases read TGCGCCAGCAGCCAAGAAAAGGACTTCTCCTACGAGCAGTACTTC.